This entry describes one T cell receptor beta chain. Profiled with immunoSEQ multiplex PCR; TCRdb holds only in-frame clones, not every one. The data contain 40,000 or so clones, over 75% of them singletons. V shed 1 base, J shed 5 bases, and the junction held 7 bases outside the gene matches. Germline values: CDR1 SEHNR, CDR2 FQNEAQ (reference sequence). The CDR3 runs 17 residues. This specimen comes from a study of blood T cell repertoires in COVID-19. About the study: Samples taken during acute and convalescent COVID-19 were collected in the United States, Italy and Spain.

The rearrangement joins TRBV7-9 to TRBJ1-4; 10 bases align to TRBD1. Specimen: peripheral blood. The receptor comes from a human donor in a cohort sampled during active COVID-19. The CDR3 spells CASSLGQGAEVNEKLFF. The CDR3 DNA follows: TGTGCCAGCAGCTTAGGACAGGGGGCGGAGGTCAATGAAAAACTGTTTTTT.